Listed below are T cell receptor beta chains from one sample, sequenced in a study of CD4 and CD8 cells across lung adenocarcinoma regions. MiXCR, applied by TCRdb to the PCR reads, yields one record per CDR3 protein. The sample contains approximately 5,000 distinct CDR3 sequences, 40% to 60% of which appear only once. Specimen: CD4+ T cells from the margin of a lung tumor. The receptors were gathered from a male donor with lung adenocarcinoma. The CD4 and CD8 labels of this study may be unreliable. The CDR3 runs from the conserved cysteine through the conserved F or W. A D gene is named only where the DNA matches it firmly. The size of a clone is reported for some rows only, either as once, few or many, or as a class for expanded clones.

V gene	CDR3 length	clone size	J gene	D gene	CDR3 DNA	CDR3 protein
TRBV6-1	15	once	TRBJ2-5	-	TGTGCCAGCGGGCAGGGTGCCTCTGGCAAAGATACCCAGTACTTC	CASGQGASGKDTQYF
TRBV27	13	-	TRBJ2-7	-	TGTGCCAGCAGGCCCTACAGGGTTAGCGAGCAGTACTTC	CASRPYRVSEQYF
TRBV7-2	15	-	TRBJ2-1	-	TGTGCCAGCAGCTTAAGTTATCTGGGGAACAATGAGCAGTTCTTC	CASSLSYLGNNEQFF
TRBV6-1	12	-	TRBJ2-7	-	TGTGCCAGCAGGGACCTCTGGAACGAGCAGTACTTC	CASRDLWNEQYF
TRBV27	13	few	TRBJ2-7	-	TGTGCCAGCAGAGGGCCGGGTTCCTACGAGCAGTACTTC	CASRGPGSYEQYF
TRBV10-2	13	-	TRBJ2-3	-	TGCGCCAGCAGTGGACGGACTGAGGGGGTGCAGTATTTT	CASSGRTEGVQYF
TRBV6-1	13	-	TRBJ2-1	TRBD1	TGTGCCAGCATTGGACAGGGAGCCTACGAGCAGTTCTTC	CASIGQGAYEQFF
TRBV6-1	16	medium-sized	TRBJ2-1	TRBD1	TGTGCCAGCAGTGACACCTCCGGGACAGCATACAATGAGCAGTTCTTC	CASSDTSGTAYNEQFF
TRBV20-1	14	few	TRBJ2-1	-	TGCAGTGCTAGCGGGAGATACTCCTACAATGAGCAGTTCTTC	CSASGRYSYNEQFF
TRBV5-4	16	-	TRBJ2-1	TRBD2	TGTGCCAGCAGCTTGGGCTGGAGCGGGAGTGTTAAGACCCAGTTCTTC	CASSLGWSGSVKTQFF
TRBV7-2	14	-	TRBJ2-3	-	TGTGCCAGCAGCCAGGTTGTGAGGATGGATACGCAGTACTTT	CASSQVVRMDTQYF
TRBV6-1	19	many	TRBJ2-4	TRBD2	TGTGCCAGCAGTGAAGTTGACGGGAGGGGATTGCTAGCCAAAAACATTCAGTACTTC	CASSEVDGRGLLAKNIQYF
TRBV6-5	16	-	TRBJ2-4	TRBD2	TGTGCCAGCAGTTACGGTGGAATAGCGGGAGTCTACATTCAGTACTTC	CASSYGGIAGVYIQYF
TRBV10-2	12	-	TRBJ2-3	-	TGCGCCAGCAGTGAGGCGAGAGACATGCAGTATTTT	CASSEARDMQYF
TRBV10-1	16	-	TRBJ2-5	TRBD2	TGCGCCAGCGGGGGACGGGGGGGCGGGGGCCAAGAGACGCAGTATTTC	CASGGRGGGGQETQYF
TRBV14	17	-	TRBJ2-1	-	TGTGCCAGCAGCCCTTCGGTGGGGGCGGGCTCCTACAATGAGCAGTTCTTC	CASSPSVGAGSYNEQFF
TRBV12-3/TRBV12-4	14	-	TRBJ1-5	TRBD1	TGTGCCAGCAGCCTGGAGCAGGGGGTTCAGCCCCAGCATTTT	CASSLEQGVQPQHF
TRBV4-1	15	few	TRBJ2-7	-	TGCGCCAGCAGCCAAGAACCCCTTAGTGTCTACGAGCAGTACTTC	CASSQEPLSVYEQYF
TRBV6-1	16	medium-sized	TRBJ2-3	TRBD1	TGTGCCACCCCCACGATTACAGGGGTCATCACAGATACGCAGTATTTT	CATPTITGVITDTQYF
TRBV11-2	17	-	TRBJ2-5	TRBD2	TGTGCCAGCAGCTTAGGGGGACTAGCGGGAGTTGGAGAGACCCAGTACTTC	CASSLGGLAGVGETQYF
TRBV20-1	14	-	TRBJ2-6	-	TGCAGTGCCGCGAGGGTAGCGGGGGCCAACGTCCTGACTTTC	CSAARVAGANVLTF
TRBV6-1	14	few	TRBJ2-1	-	TGTGCCAGCGGACTCAACCCCGGGCCCTACGAGCAGTTCTTC	CASGLNPGPYEQFF
TRBV10-1	13	once	TRBJ2-7	-	TGCGCCACGAGTCCAGGAGGCAAAGATACGCAGTACTTC	CATSPGGKDTQYF
TRBV27	16	-	TRBJ2-3	-	TGTGCCTGCAGTTTATCCGACCTGGGAGCCAAAGACATGCAGTACTTT	CACSLSDLGAKDMQYF
TRBV27	14	medium-sized	TRBJ1-1	-	TGTGCCAGCAGTTCGTCCGGGGGGTACACTGAAGCTTTCTTT	CASSSSGGYTEAFF
TRBV10-1	15	once	TRBJ2-7	TRBD1	TGCGCCAGCAGTCCGGGACAGGGGAGAACCTACGAGCAGTACTTC	CASSPGQGRTYEQYF